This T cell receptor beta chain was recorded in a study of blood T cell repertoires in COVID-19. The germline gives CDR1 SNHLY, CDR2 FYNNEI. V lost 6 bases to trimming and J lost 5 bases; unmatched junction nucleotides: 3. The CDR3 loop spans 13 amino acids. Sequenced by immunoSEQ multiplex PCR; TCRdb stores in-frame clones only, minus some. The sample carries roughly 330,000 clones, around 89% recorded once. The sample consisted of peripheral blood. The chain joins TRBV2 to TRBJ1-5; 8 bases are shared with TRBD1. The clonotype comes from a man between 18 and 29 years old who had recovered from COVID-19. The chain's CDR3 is CASRTGVYQPQHF. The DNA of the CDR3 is TGTGCCAGCAGGACAGGGGTGTATCAGCCCCAGCATTTT.